Presented here are 22 T cell receptor beta chains from one specimen sequenced in a study of shared clonotypes between healthy human individuals. Clones were read by immunoSEQ multiplex PCR, and TCRdb kept only the in-frame ones, dropping some. The sample carries about 2.1 million clones, about 92% recorded once. Terminally differentiated effector memory CD45RA+ cells were excluded from the naive CD8 cells, which were CD45RO-negative and positively selected for CCR7. Sample: naive CD8+ T cells from PBMCs. These receptor sequences come from a man aged 18-30 years in good health. Some clones in this sample may be carry-over from other donors' samples.

The V call is TRBV7-9, the J call TRBJ2-1; D uncertain. CDR3 length: 16 amino acids. Germline V gene sequence: CDR1 SEHNR, CDR2 FQNEAQ (reference sequence). V was clipped by 5 bases and J by 3 bases, with 17 bases between them. This CDR3 reads CASSRRWADNYNEQFF. CDR3 coding DNA: TGTGCCAGCAGCCGCAGGTGGGCAGACAACTACAATGAGCAGTTCTTC.

For the CDR3, the DNA is TGTGCCGGCCATGGGGAGTTCCACAATGAGCAGTTCTTC. The encoded protein is CAGHGEFHNEQFF. The chain couples TRBV7-9 to TRBJ2-1; a possible D gene is TRBD2 (5 bases). Germline V CDR1 and CDR2: SEHNR, FQNEAQ (reference sequence). The CDR3 is made up of 13 amino acids. V dropped 11 bases and J dropped 5 bases, with 16 bases sitting between them.

The chain couples TRBV19 to TRBJ1-5; TRBD1 aligns across 7 bases. CDR1 LNHDA and CDR2 SQIVND come from the germline V gene (reference sequence). After removal of 4 bases from V and 6 bases from J, the junction contained 9 bases not matched to a gene. This CDR3 region has 15 residues. In DNA form, the CDR3 reads TGTGCCAGTAGTACCGACAGGGTGGGGGGTCAGCCCCAGCATTTT. Protein sequence: CASSTDRVGGQPQHF.

The V and J genes are TRBV27 and TRBJ2-5; 9 bases agree with TRBD1. V gave up 3 bases and J gave up 5 bases; unmatched junction bases: 13. The CDR3 contains 17 residues. Per germline, CDR1 MNHEY and CDR2 SMNVEV (reference sequence). The CDR3 spells CASSFNPGQGRGETQYF. The CDR3 nucleotides read TGTGCCAGCAGTTTTAATCCGGGACAGGGCCGTGGGGAGACCCAGTACTTC.

This clone occurred once. The chain employs TRBV28 and TRBJ1-1, with 8 bases matching TRBD1. CDR1 and CDR2 from the germline V gene are MDHEN and SYDVKM. The CDR3 has 14 residues. After removal of 6 bases from V and 1 base from J, the junction contained 4 bases not matched to a gene. CDR3 protein: CASRRQGRNTEAFF. The DNA of the CDR3 is TGTGCCAGCAGACGACAGGGGAGGAACACTGAAGCTTTCTTT.

The chain joins TRBV9 to TRBJ2-5; weak D call: TRBD2 (5 bases). Germline V gives CDR1 SGDLS, CDR2 YYNGEE. V was clipped by 3 bases and J by 5 bases, with 17 bases between them. The CDR3 is 15 residues long. In DNA form, the CDR3 reads TGTGCCAGCAGCGCCCACTCCCGGGAATGGGAGACCCAGTACTTC. This gives the protein CASSAHSREWETQYF.

This clone was seen once. The rearrangement links TRBV27 to TRBJ2-3; no clear D gene. Germline V lookup: CDR1 MNHEY, CDR2 SMNVEV (reference sequence). Trimming removed 0 bases from V and 7 bases from J, with 8 bases in between. This CDR3 spans 13 amino acids. The CDR3 region has the DNA TGTGCCAGCAGTTTATCGCCTTCACATACGCAGTATTTT. Protein product: CASSLSPSHTQYF.

CDR3 protein: CASSSKASPAPEGGYTF. The DNA of the CDR3 is TGTGCCAGCAGCTCCAAGGCCTCTCCGGCACCGGAGGGTGGCTACACCTTC. V and J are TRBV7-9 and TRBJ1-2; D remains ambiguous. From germline, CDR1 is SEHNR and CDR2 FQNEAQ (reference sequence). The CDR3 is 17 residues long. The V end was cut by 4 bases, the J end by 7 bases, with 25 bases between. The full variable domain, with the rest looked up from reference TRBV7-9 and TRBJ1-2, is DTGVSQNPRHKITKRGQNVTFRCDPISEHNRLYWYRQTLGQGPEFLTYFQNEAQLEKSRLLSDRFSAERPKGSFSTLEIQRTEQGDSAMYLCASSSKASPAPEGGYTFGSGTRLTVV.

The rearrangement uses TRBV5-4 and TRBJ2-7; 16 nucleotides align to TRBD2. This CDR3 comprises 17 residues. From germline, CDR1 is SGHNT and CDR2 YYREEE (reference sequence). The junction had 8 bases not matched to a gene; V was cut back by 4 bases and J by 4 bases. This CDR3 is CASSIGTSGRAEYEQYF. Written as DNA, the CDR3 is TGTGCCAGCAGCATAGGGACTAGCGGGAGGGCCGAATACGAGCAGTACTTC. The full variable domain, with the rest looked up from reference TRBV5-4 and TRBJ2-7, is ETGVTQSPTHLIKTRGQQVTLRCSSQSGHNTVSWYQQALGQGPQFIFQYYREEENGRGNFPPRFSGLQFPNYSSELNVNALELDDSALYLCASSIGTSGRAEYEQYFGPGTRLTVT.

The J gene is TRBJ2-3, the V gene TRBV4-1, with D perhaps TRBD2 (7 bases). The V gene's germline CDR1 is MGHRA and CDR2 YSYEKL. The CDR3 extends over 15 amino acids. V shed 7 bases and J shed 2 bases, with 16 bases lying between them. CDR3: CASIRGEGHTDTQYF. CDR3 in DNA: TGCGCCAGCATAAGGGGGGAGGGTCACACAGATACGCAGTATTTT.

The gene calls are TRBV7-8 and TRBJ2-1, with TRBD1 matching 8 bases. This CDR3 spans 13 amino acids. The V and J ends lost 5 bases and 7 bases, in that order; junction bases with no gene match: 4. Germline assignment: CDR1 SGHVS and CDR2 FQNEAQ. As DNA, the CDR3 is TGTGCCAGCAGCCAGGACAGGGAGAATGAGCAGTTCTTC. Amino acid sequence: CASSQDRENEQFF.

The chain has TRBV5-6 and TRBJ1-2; D not certain. The germline V gene has CDR1 SGHDT and CDR2 YYEEEE. V lost 0 bases and J lost 9, with 12 bases in between. The CDR3 is made up of 13 amino acids. The CDR3 DNA follows: TGTGCCAGCAGCTTGGATCCCGGCGTCAGCTACACCTTC. Amino acids: CASSLDPGVSYTF.

A word on this clone: The same CDR3 arises from other DNA sequences in this sample as well. The V and J genes are TRBV5-4 and TRBJ2-7; 8 bases are shared with TRBD2. Germline loops: CDR1 SGHNT, CDR2 YYREEE (reference sequence). This CDR3 is 12 amino acids long. Germline trimming cut 4 bases from V and 3 bases from J; bases unmatched to any gene: 0. This CDR3 is CASSGTSYEQYF. The CDR3 region has the DNA TGTGCCAGCAGCGGGACTAGCTACGAGCAGTACTTC. Complete variable domain (other parts from reference TRBV5-4 and TRBJ2-7): ETGVTQSPTHLIKTRGQQVTLRCSSQSGHNTVSWYQQALGQGPQFIFQYYREEENGRGNFPPRFSGLQFPNYSSELNVNALELDDSALYLCASSGTSYEQYFGPGTRLTVT.

J is TRBJ2-1 and V is TRBV5-6, with 9 bases lining up with TRBD2. There are 16 residues in the CDR3. Trimming removed 5 bases from V and 3 bases from J; junction bases left unmatched: 9. Germline assignment: CDR1 SGHDT and CDR2 YYEEEE. CDR3: CASRTLAGEGYNEQFF. The CDR3 region has the DNA TGTGCCAGCAGGACCTTAGCGGGAGAAGGCTACAATGAGCAGTTCTTC.

The V call is TRBV7-3, the J call TRBJ2-2; D uncertain. The germline V gene encodes CDR1 SGHTA and CDR2 FQGTGA. The V end lost 1 base, the J end lost 3 bases, and 3 bases lay between the germline ends. This CDR3 has 13 amino acids. The CDR3 here is CASSLRHTGELFF. In nucleotides, the CDR3 is TGTGCCAGCAGCTTAAGGCACACCGGGGAGCTGTTTTTT.

This chain links TRBV30 with TRBJ1-5; D is uncertain. CDR1 and CDR2 (germline): GTSNPN, SVGIG (reference sequence). This CDR3 is built from 15 residues. V dropped 2 bases and J dropped 0 bases, with 11 bases sitting between them. CDR3 DNA sequence: TGTGCCTGGAGTCCGAGTGTTACTAGCAATCAGCCCCAGCATTTT. It codes for CAWSPSVTSNQPQHF.

The rearrangement joins TRBV9 to TRBJ2-2; 8 positions agree with TRBD2. The ends lost 5 bases at V and 2 bases at J; junction bases unmatched: 5. The CDR3 has 15 residues. Germline V gene sequence: CDR1 SGDLS, CDR2 YYNGEE. As DNA, the CDR3 is TGTGCCAGCAGTCTAGCGGGCCTTAACACCGGGGAGCTGTTTTTT. Translating it yields CASSLAGLNTGELFF. Filled out from reference TRBV9 and TRBJ2-2, the complete variable domain reads DSGVTQTPKHLITATGQRVTLRCSPRSGDLSVYWYQQSLDQGLQFLIQYYNGEERAKGNILERFSAQQFPDLHSELNLSSLELGDSALYFCASSLAGLNTGELFFGEGSRLTVL.

This clone was seen a handful of times. Here the CDR3 DNA reads TGTGCCAGCTGGGGACATACTAATGAAAAACTGTTTTTT. The encoded protein is CASWGHTNEKLFF. This chain connects TRBV2 to TRBJ1-4; TRBD1 might be the D (6 bases). Trimming shortened V by 8 bases and J by 2 bases, and 9 bases separated the two germline ends. Germline CDR1 and CDR2: SNHLY and FYNNEI. CDR3 length: 13 amino acids.

The V call is TRBV28, the J call TRBJ2-7, with 10 bases matching TRBD2. V lost 7 bases, J lost 6 bases, and 9 bases stayed unmatched. CDR3 size: 14 residues. CDR1 MDHEN and CDR2 SYDVKM come from the germline V gene. The CDR3 spells CASTFGSGRGEQYF. The CDR3 DNA reads TGTGCCAGCACCTTTGGAAGCGGGAGGGGCGAGCAGTACTTC.

This chain joins TRBV6-6 and TRBJ1-2, with D perhaps matching TRBD1 (5 bases). Germline V gives CDR1 MNHNY, CDR2 SVGAGI (reference sequence). The V end lost 8 bases, the J end lost 6 bases, and 7 bases lay between the germline ends. CDR3 size: 10 residues. CDR3: CASRGDGYTF. Written as DNA, the CDR3 is TGTGCCAGCCGGGGGGATGGCTACACCTTC.

This clone was recorded only once. Here the CDR3 reads CASSTDRGYEQYF. CDR3 DNA: TGTGCCAGCAGCACGGACAGGGGCTACGAGCAGTACTTC. The chain recombines TRBV13 with TRBJ2-7, with 9 bases aligning to TRBD1. Germline loops: CDR1 PRHDT, CDR2 FYEKMQ (reference sequence). The CDR3 sequence is 13 residues long. The J segment lost 3 bases and the V segment lost 5 bases, leaving 2 bases of the junction unmatched.

The chain carries TRBV19 and TRBJ1-5; tentatively, D is TRBD1 (5 bases). The V end lost 0 bases, the J end lost 4 bases, and 10 bases lay between the germline ends. Looked up from germline, CDR1 is LNHDA and CDR2 is SQIVND (reference sequence). The CDR3 spans 15 residues. The CDR3 DNA reads TGTGCCAGTAGTATAGATCTCGAGGGGAATCAGCCCCAGCATTTT. Residues: CASSIDLEGNQPQHF.